The clone carrying this TCR beta chain was picked up a small number of times. Its target is not known. Germline-derived CDR1 and CDR2 are SEHNR and FQNEAQ (reference sequence). The CDR3 totals 12 residues. Trimming stripped 3 bases from V and 5 bases from J, with 8 bases between. These data come from a study of post-analysis software for immune sequencing data. Regarding the study as a whole: Included in a set of about 5 TRBV segments more frequent in patients than controls were TRBV5-6, TRBV5-1 and TRBV20-1.

TCR beta cDNA libraries included unique molecular identifiers. In TCRdb, the PCR reads were re-called with MiXCR into one record per CDR3 protein. The sample holds roughly 800,000 distinct CDR3 sequences, 35% to 55% seen once. The origin of this receptor is a girl between 5 and 17 years old with multiple sclerosis. This chain joins TRBV7-9 and TRBJ2-7; D is perhaps TRBD1 or TRBD2 (5 bases each). The sequenced sample was blood. Here the CDR3 reads CASSFTGHEQYF. As DNA, the CDR3 is TGTGCCAGCAGCTTTACGGGACACGAGCAGTACTTC.